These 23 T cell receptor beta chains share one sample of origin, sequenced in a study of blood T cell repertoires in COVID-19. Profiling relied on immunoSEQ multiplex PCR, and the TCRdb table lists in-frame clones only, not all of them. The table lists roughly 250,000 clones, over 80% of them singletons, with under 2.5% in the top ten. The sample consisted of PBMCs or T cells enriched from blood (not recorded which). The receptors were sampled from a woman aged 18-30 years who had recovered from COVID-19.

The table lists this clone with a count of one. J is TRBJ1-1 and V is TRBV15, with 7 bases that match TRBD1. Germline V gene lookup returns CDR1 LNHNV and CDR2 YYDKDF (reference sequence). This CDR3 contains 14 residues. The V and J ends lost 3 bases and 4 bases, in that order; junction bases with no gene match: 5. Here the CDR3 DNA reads TGTGCCACCAGCAGGCGGACAGGACCCACTGAAGCTTTCTTT. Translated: CATSRRTGPTEAFF.

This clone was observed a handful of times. The CDR3 nucleotides read TGTGCCAGTAGTATTGGACAGGGGAATTCACCCCTCCACTTT. Its translation is CASSIGQGNSPLHF. V usage is TRBV19 and J usage is TRBJ1-6; TRBD1 matches 9 bases. This CDR3 spans 14 amino acids. Germline V gene lookup returns CDR1 LNHDA and CDR2 SQIVND (reference sequence). After removal of 3 bases from V and 7 bases from J, the junction contained 1 base not matched to a gene.

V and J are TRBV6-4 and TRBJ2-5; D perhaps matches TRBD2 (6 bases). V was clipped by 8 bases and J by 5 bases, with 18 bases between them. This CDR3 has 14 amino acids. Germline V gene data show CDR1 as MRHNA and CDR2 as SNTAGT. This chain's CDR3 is CASERDDGGETQYF. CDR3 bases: TGTGCCAGCGAGAGAGACGACGGGGGTGAGACCCAGTACTTC.

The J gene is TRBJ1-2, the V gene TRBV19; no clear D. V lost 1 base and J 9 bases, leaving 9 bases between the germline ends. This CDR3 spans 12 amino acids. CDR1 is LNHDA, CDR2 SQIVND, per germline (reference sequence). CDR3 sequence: CASSIAEGSYTF. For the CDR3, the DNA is TGTGCCAGTAGTATAGCGGAGGGTAGCTACACCTTC.

The CDR3 bases are TGTGCCAGCAGCTTAGATTACAGGGGCTATGGCTACACCTTC. It is translated as CASSLDYRGYGYTF. The genes are TRBV5-5 and TRBJ1-2, with 7 positions matching TRBD1. The CDR3 sequence is 14 residues long. J lost 4 bases, V lost 2 bases, and 5 bases had no gene match. CDR1 is SGHKS and CDR2 is YYEKEE in the germline V gene (reference sequence).

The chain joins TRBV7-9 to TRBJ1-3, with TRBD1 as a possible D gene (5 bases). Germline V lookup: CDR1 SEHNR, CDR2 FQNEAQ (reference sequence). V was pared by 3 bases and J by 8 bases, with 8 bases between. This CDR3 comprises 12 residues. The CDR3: CASSLGGDTIYF. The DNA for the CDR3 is TGTGCCAGCAGCTTGGGAGGGGACACCATATATTTT.

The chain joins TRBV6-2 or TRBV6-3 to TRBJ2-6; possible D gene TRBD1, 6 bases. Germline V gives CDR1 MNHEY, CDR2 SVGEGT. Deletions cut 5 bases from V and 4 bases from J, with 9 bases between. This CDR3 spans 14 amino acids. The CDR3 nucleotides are TGTGCCAGCAGTCGACAGGTGGGGGCCAACGTCCTGACTTTC. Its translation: CASSRQVGANVLTF.

CDR3 sequence (DNA): TGTGCCAGCTCCTGGGGCCGTGGGAATCAGCCCCAGCATTTT. It specifies CASSWGRGNQPQHF. The rearrangement joins TRBV6-5 to TRBJ1-5; tentatively, D is TRBD1 (5 bases). Trimming removed 8 bases at V and 4 bases at J, with 15 bases between. Germline V gene lookup returns CDR1 MNHEY and CDR2 SVGAGI. The CDR3 runs 14 residues.

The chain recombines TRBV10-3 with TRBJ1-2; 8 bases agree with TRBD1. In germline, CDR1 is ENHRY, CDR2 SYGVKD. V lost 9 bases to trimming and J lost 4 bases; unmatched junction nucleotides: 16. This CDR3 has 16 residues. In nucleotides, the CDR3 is TGTGCCATAGAACTGGTCCGGGCAGGGGGCACCTATGGCTACACCTTC. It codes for CAIELVRAGGTYGYTF.

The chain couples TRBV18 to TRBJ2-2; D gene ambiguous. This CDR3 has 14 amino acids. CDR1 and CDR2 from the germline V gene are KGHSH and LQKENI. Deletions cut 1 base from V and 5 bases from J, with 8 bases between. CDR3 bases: TGTGCCAGCTCACCACAGGCGGAAACCGGGGAGCTGTTTTTT. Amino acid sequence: CASSPQAETGELFF.

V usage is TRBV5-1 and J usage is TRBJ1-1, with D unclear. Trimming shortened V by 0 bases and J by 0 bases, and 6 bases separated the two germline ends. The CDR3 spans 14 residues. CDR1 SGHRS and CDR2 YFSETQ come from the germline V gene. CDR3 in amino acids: CASSLGGVNTEAFF. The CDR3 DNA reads TGCGCCAGCAGCTTGGGGGGAGTGAACACTGAAGCTTTCTTT.

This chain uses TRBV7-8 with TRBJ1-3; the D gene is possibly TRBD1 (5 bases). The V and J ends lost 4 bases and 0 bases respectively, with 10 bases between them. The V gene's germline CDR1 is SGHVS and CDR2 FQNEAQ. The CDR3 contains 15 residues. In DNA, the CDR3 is TGTGCCAGCAGCTCGCAGGGAATCTCTGGAAACACCATATATTTT. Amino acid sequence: CASSSQGISGNTIYF.

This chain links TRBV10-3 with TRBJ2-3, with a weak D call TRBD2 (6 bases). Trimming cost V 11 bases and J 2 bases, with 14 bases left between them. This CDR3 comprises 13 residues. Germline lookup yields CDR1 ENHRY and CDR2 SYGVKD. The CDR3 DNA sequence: TGTGCCGCCTCGGCGGGATACACAGATACGCAGTATTTT. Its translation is CAASAGYTDTQYF.

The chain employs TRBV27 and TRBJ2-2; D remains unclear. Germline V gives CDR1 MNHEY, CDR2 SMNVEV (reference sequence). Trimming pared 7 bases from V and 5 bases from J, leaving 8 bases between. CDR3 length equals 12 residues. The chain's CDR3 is CASKPWTGELFF. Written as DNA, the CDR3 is TGTGCCAGCAAGCCCTGGACCGGGGAGCTGTTTTTT.

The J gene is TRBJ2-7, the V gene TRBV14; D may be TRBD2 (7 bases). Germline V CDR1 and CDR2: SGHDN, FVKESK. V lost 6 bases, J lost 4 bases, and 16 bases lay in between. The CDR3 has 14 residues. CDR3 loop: CASRAGGPGYEQYF. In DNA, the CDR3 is TGTGCCAGCAGGGCCGGGGGGCCTGGGTACGAGCAGTACTTC.

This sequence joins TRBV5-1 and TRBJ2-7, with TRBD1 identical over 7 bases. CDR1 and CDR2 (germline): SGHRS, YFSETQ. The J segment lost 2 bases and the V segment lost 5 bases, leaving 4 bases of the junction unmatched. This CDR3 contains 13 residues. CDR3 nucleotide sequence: TGCGCCAGCAGTATAGACAGGGCCTACGAGCAGTACTTC. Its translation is CASSIDRAYEQYF.

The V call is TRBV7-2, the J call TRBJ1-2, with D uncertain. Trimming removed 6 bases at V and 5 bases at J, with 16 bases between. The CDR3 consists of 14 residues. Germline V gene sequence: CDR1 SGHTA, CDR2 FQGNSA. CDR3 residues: CASRVEHRGYGYTF. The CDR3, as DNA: TGTGCCAGCAGGGTCGAACATCGGGGATATGGCTACACCTTC.

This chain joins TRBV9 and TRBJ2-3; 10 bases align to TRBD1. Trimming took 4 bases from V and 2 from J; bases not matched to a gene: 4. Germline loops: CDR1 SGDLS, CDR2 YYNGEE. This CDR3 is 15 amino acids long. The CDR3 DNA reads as TGTGCCAGCAGCACGGACAGGGGGTTCACAGATACGCAGTATTTT. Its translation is CASSTDRGFTDTQYF.

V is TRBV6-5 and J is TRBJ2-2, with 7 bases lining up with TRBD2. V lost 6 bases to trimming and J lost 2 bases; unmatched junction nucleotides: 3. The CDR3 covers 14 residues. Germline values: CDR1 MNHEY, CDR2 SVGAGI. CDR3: CASRTSLNTGELFF. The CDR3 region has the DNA TGTGCCAGCAGGACTAGCCTAAACACCGGGGAGCTGTTTTTT.

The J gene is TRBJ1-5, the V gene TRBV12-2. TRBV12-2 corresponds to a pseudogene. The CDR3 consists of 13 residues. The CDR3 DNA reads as TGTGCAAGTCGCTCCCGATGGGGGGGTCCGGAGCATTTT. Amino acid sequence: CASRSRWGGPEHF.

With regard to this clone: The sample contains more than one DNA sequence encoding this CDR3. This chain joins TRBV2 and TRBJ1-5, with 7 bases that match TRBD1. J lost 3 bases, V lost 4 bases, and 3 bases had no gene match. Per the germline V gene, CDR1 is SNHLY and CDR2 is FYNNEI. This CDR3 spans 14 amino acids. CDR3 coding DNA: TGTGCCAGCAGTGCACAGGGGTCCAATCAGCCCCAGCATTTT. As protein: CASSAQGSNQPQHF.

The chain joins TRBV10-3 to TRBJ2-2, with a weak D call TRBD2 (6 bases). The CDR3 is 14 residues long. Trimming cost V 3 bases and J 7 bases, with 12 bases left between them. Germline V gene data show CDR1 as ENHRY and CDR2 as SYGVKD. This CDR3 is CAISDAGRGGELFF. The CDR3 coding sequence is TGTGCCATCAGTGATGCGGGGAGAGGCGGGGAGCTGTTTTTT.

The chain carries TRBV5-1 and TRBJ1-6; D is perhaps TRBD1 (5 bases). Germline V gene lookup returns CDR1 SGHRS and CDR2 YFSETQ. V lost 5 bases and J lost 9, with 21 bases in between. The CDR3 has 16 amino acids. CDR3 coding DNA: TGCGCCAGCAGATCAGAAGTGAACACGGGGGGTTCACCCCTCCACTTT. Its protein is CASRSEVNTGGSPLHF.